The 10 T cell receptor beta chains below were found in one sample sequenced in a study of cytomegalovirus exposure and HLA in healthy donors. With 60 Vbeta and 13 Jbeta primers, the PCR was carried out. Profiling relied on immunoSEQ multiplex PCR, and the TCRdb table lists in-frame clones only, not all of them. Among around 150,000 clones, 72% were seen once, and the ten largest hold around 2.2%. Sequences were obtained from PBMCs. These receptors were collected from a man aged 35 to 55 in good health and CMV-seronegative.

The gene calls are TRBV27 and TRBJ2-7; no definite D call. Per the germline V gene, CDR1 is MNHEY and CDR2 is SMNVEV (reference sequence). This CDR3 comprises 13 residues. V lost 2 bases and J 3 bases, leaving 8 bases between the germline ends. The CDR3 loop is CASSLGPLYEQYF. The CDR3 DNA follows: TGTGCCAGCAGTTTAGGGCCCCTCTACGAGCAGTACTTC.

The chain couples TRBV9 to TRBJ1-2; D is unclear. V shed 0 bases and J shed 1 base, with 10 bases lying between them. The CDR3 is 15 amino acids. Germline-derived CDR1 and CDR2 are SGDLS and YYNGEE. The CDR3 DNA reads TGTGCCAGCAGCGTAGTGGAAAGACTTAACTATGGCTACACCTTC. This codes for CASSVVERLNYGYTF.

The V gene is TRBV11-2, the J gene TRBJ2-5; 8 bases align to TRBD2. The CDR3 covers 15 residues. Germline V gene data show CDR1 as SGHAT and CDR2 as FQNNGV. The ends lost 3 bases at V and 2 bases at J; junction bases unmatched: 5. In DNA form, the CDR3 reads TGTGCCAGCAGCTTGGGGATAGCGGGACAAGAGACCCAGTACTTC. This gives the protein CASSLGIAGQETQYF.

This rearrangement joins TRBV11-2 to TRBJ2-5; D gene unclear. Germline CDR1 is SGHAT and CDR2 is FQNNGV. The ends were cut back, 5 bases at V and 0 bases at J, with 13 bases in the middle. The CDR3 consists of 15 residues. CDR3 nucleotide sequence: TGTGCCAGCAGCCCAGGTGGGTTGTACCAAGAGACCCAGTACTTC. Amino acids: CASSPGGLYQETQYF.

This clone was picked up a small number of times. In DNA form, the CDR3 reads TGTGCCAGCAGCTCAAGAGACAGGGCCGCCAAAGAGACCCAGTACTTC. This encodes CASSSRDRAAKETQYF. The V call is TRBV7-2, the J call TRBJ2-5; 7 positions match TRBD1. The ends lost 4 bases at V and 3 bases at J; junction bases unmatched: 11. Germline assignment: CDR1 SGHTA and CDR2 FQGNSA. The CDR3 loop spans 16 amino acids.

CDR3 coding DNA: TGTGCCAGCAGCCCACAGGGGACCAACCAGCAGTACTTC. It encodes CASSPQGTNQQYF. The V gene is TRBV14, the J gene TRBJ2-7; 7 bases fit TRBD1. With 4 bases clipped from V and 8 bases from J, the junction kept 8 bases outside the gene matches. Germline V gene sequence: CDR1 SGHDN, CDR2 FVKESK. The CDR3 extends over 13 amino acids.

The chain uses TRBV28 and TRBJ2-7; 7 bases map to TRBD1. The CDR3 length is 14 residues. CDR1 is MDHEN and CDR2 is SYDVKM in the germline V gene. J gave up 9 bases and V 6 bases, and 14 bases lay outside the gene matches. CDR3 in amino acids: CASSPDRVARRQYF. Here the CDR3 DNA reads TGTGCCAGCAGCCCCGACAGGGTGGCTCGCAGGCAGTACTTC. Together with reference TRBV28 and TRBJ2-7, the CDR3 gives the full variable domain: DVKVTQSSRYLVKRTGEKVFLECVQDMDHENMFWYRQDPGLGLRLIYFSYDVKMKEKGDIPEGYSVSREKKERFSLILESASTNQTSMYLCASSPDRVARRQYFGPGTRLTVT.

The rearrangement links TRBV2 to TRBJ2-1; TRBD2 matches 7 bases. Trimming removed 5 bases from V and 9 bases from J; junction bases left unmatched: 4. The CDR3 extends over 12 amino acids. Germline lookup yields CDR1 SNHLY and CDR2 FYNNEI. The CDR3 sequence: CASSLGRGEQFF. DNA for the CDR3: TGTGCCAGCAGTCTGGGGAGGGGTGAGCAGTTCTTC.

This clone came up a few times. The genes are TRBV30 and TRBJ2-7; D might be TRBD2 (6 bases). V dropped 5 bases and J dropped 7 bases, with 18 bases sitting between them. The germline CDR1 and CDR2 sequences are GTSNPN and SVGIG (reference sequence). There are 13 residues in the CDR3. The CDR3 loop is CAWGYGLTREQYF. CDR3 DNA sequence: TGTGCCTGGGGTTATGGACTAACAAGGGAGCAGTACTTC.

On this clone itself: One end of the junction is discordant with germline, which a read error may explain. V and J are TRBV6-5 and TRBJ1-2; TRBD1 is a possible D gene (6 bases). CDR1 is MNHEY, CDR2 SVGAGI, per germline. CDR3 size: 13 residues. In nucleotides, the CDR3 is TGTGCCAGCAGTTACTCGGGGGCGGATGGCTACCCCTTC. Its protein is CASSYSGADGYPF.